This is a list of T cell receptor beta chains from one sample in a study of T-cell memory formation after mild COVID-19. TCRdb called the 5' RACE reads again in MiXCR, with one record for every CDR3 protein. Seen here are approximately 290,000 distinct CDR3 sequences, approximately 15% observed once, and the top ten hold roughly 23%. The specimen was PBMCs or a T cell subset sorted from them (not recorded which). The origin of the receptors is a man younger than 30 who had mild COVID-19 (a few samples of this study predate the infection). Cell type and time point are not known. Each CDR3 is given with its conserved first and last residue. Fields, in order: V gene, clone size, D gene, J gene, CDR3 DNA, CDR3 protein. D genes are given only for firm matches. Size is stated for part of the rows, as once, few or many counts, or as a class when the clone is expanded.

V: TRBV6-2/TRBV6-3
size: many
D: TRBD1
J: TRBJ2-1
DNA: TGTGCCAGCAGTTGGGGCCCCGGGACAGGGCTCAATGAGCAGTTCTTC
CDR3: CASSWGPGTGLNEQFF

V: TRBV20-1
size: .
D: .
J: TRBJ1-4
DNA: TGCAGTGCTAGACTAACCGGGAGGGTGAGAGGGGGAAAACTGTTTTTT
CDR3: CSARLTGRVRGGKLFF

V: TRBV7-9
size: many
D: TRBD1
J: TRBJ2-2
DNA: TGTGCCAGCAGCTCACCGGGACAGAGAACGGGGGAGCTGTTTTTT
CDR3: CASSSPGQRTGELFF

V: TRBV5-1
size: .
D: .
J: TRBJ2-2
DNA: TGCGCCAGCAGCCCCCCCGGCAGGGTCGGTAACACCGGGGAGCTGTTTTTT
CDR3: CASSPPGRVGNTGELFF

V: TRBV7-9
size: few
D: .
J: TRBJ2-3
DNA: TGTGCCAGCAGCTTAGGACACGGCAGAGCAGATACGCAGTATTTT
CDR3: CASSLGHGRADTQYF

V: TRBV5-4
size: .
D: .
J: TRBJ2-2
DNA: TGTGCCAGCAGCTTGCCGGGGCGCACCGGGGAGCTGTTTTTT
CDR3: CASSLPGRTGELFF

V: TRBV27
size: .
D: .
J: TRBJ2-5
DNA: TGTGCCAGCAGTTTATTGGGGGCGGAGACCCAGTACTTC
CDR3: CASSLLGAETQYF

V: TRBV4-3
size: few
D: TRBD1
J: TRBJ1-6
DNA: TGCGCCAGCAGCCAATCTCTGGGACAGGGGTATTCACCCCTCCACTTT
CDR3: CASSQSLGQGYSPLHF

V: TRBV11-2
size: .
D: .
J: TRBJ2-5
DNA: TGTGCCAGCAGCTCCTCTTGGGGGGATACCCAGTACTTC
CDR3: CASSSSWGDTQYF

V: TRBV10-3
size: .
D: .
J: TRBJ1-1
DNA: TGTGCCACCTCGCGGCAGATGAACACTGAAGCTTTCTTT
CDR3: CATSRQMNTEAFF

V: TRBV7-2
size: .
D: TRBD2
J: TRBJ2-2
DNA: TGTGCCAGCAGCTTAAAAGGCCCCAGGGTAGCGGGGGGGCCGGGGACCGGGGAGCTGTTTTTT
CDR3: CASSLKGPRVAGGPGTGELFF

V: TRBV4-3
size: once
D: .
J: TRBJ2-2
DNA: TGCGCAAGCAGCCAAGATAGGGCCAGATACACCGGGGAGCTGTTTTTT
CDR3: CASSQDRARYTGELFF

V: TRBV10-3
size: few
D: TRBD1
J: TRBJ1-2
DNA: TGTGCCACTGCTGGACAGGGGTTTGGCTATGGCTACACCTTC
CDR3: CATAGQGFGYGYTF

V: TRBV5-1
size: .
D: .
J: TRBJ2-7
DNA: TGCGCCAGCAGCTTGGACCTGGAACGGCAGTACTTC
CDR3: CASSLDLERQYF

V: TRBV7-8
size: many
D: TRBD1
J: TRBJ2-2
DNA: TGTGCCAGCAGCCCGAAAAGGACAGGGGGACTCGGGGAGCTGTTTTTT
CDR3: CASSPKRTGGLGELFF

V: TRBV4-1
size: .
D: .
J: TRBJ2-1
DNA: TGCGCCAGCAGCCTTGGACCGGATGGGTACGGCCAGATTGAGCAGTTCTTC
CDR3: CASSLGPDGYGQIEQFF

V: TRBV7-2
size: many
D: .
J: TRBJ2-2
DNA: TGTGCCAGCATCAACACCGGGGAGCTGTTTTTT
CDR3: CASINTGELFF

V: TRBV15
size: .
D: .
J: TRBJ2-7
DNA: TGTGCCACCAGCAGAGATAGCTACGAGCAGTACTTC
CDR3: CATSRDSYEQYF

V: TRBV28
size: many
D: TRBD2
J: TRBJ2-4
DNA: TGTGCCAGCAGTTTTCTAGTGCTAGCGGGGGACCCGAACATTCAGTACTTC
CDR3: CASSFLVLAGDPNIQYF

V: TRBV7-9
size: .
D: .
J: TRBJ2-7
DNA: TGTGCCAGCAGCCCCTTGGGTCTTACACGCCCCTACGAGCAGTACTTC
CDR3: CASSPLGLTRPYEQYF

V: TRBV7-2
size: many
D: TRBD1
J: TRBJ2-3
DNA: TGTGCCAGCAGCTCGACAGGGTCAGATACGCAGTATTTT
CDR3: CASSSTGSDTQYF

V: TRBV18
size: few
D: .
J: TRBJ2-7
DNA: TGTGCCAGCTCACCAGTGGTGGACGGGCTAGAGCAGTACTTC
CDR3: CASSPVVDGLEQYF

V: TRBV4-1
size: .
D: .
J: TRBJ1-5
DNA: TGCGCCAGCAGCCTCGAGGGTGTGAGCAATCAGCCCCAGCATTTT
CDR3: CASSLEGVSNQPQHF

V: TRBV15
size: .
D: .
J: TRBJ2-3
DNA: TGTGCCACCAGCAGAGACACCCGGGGGAGGGGGCGTTTAGATACGCAGTATTTT
CDR3: CATSRDTRGRGRLDTQYF

V: TRBV7-2
size: .
D: .
J: TRBJ1-1
DNA: TGTGCCAGCAGGGAAGGATGGAGTCACACTGAAGCTTTCTTT
CDR3: CASREGWSHTEAFF

V: TRBV24-1
size: .
D: .
J: TRBJ2-1
DNA: TGTGCCACCACGAGGGGAGGACCTTGGGGCAATGAGCAGTTCTTC
CDR3: CATTRGGPWGNEQFF

V: TRBV15
size: .
D: .
J: TRBJ1-5
DNA: TGTGCCACCAGCAGAGATCTTACAGGCAATCAGCCCCAGCATTTT
CDR3: CATSRDLTGNQPQHF

V: TRBV27
size: once
D: .
J: TRBJ2-6
DNA: TGTGCCAGCAGTTTCGCGGGACAGTGGAACTCTGGGGCCAACGTCCTGACTTTC
CDR3: CASSFAGQWNSGANVLTF

V: TRBV7-8
size: few
D: .
J: TRBJ2-1
DNA: TGTGGCAGCCGGGACAACTACAATGAGCAGTTCTTC
CDR3: CGSRDNYNEQFF

V: TRBV2
size: .
D: .
J: TRBJ1-5
DNA: TGTGCCAGCGGCGTTGAGACGACTCAGCCCCAGCATTTT
CDR3: CASGVETTQPQHF

V: TRBV9
size: .
D: TRBD2
J: TRBJ2-2
DNA: TGTGCCAGCAGCCCTAGCGGGGGGGAGAACACCGGGGAGCTGTTTTTT
CDR3: CASSPSGGENTGELFF

V: TRBV12-3/TRBV12-4
size: few
D: .
J: TRBJ1-1
DNA: TGTGCCAGCAGCCTCGCAGGGAAGAACACTGAAGCTTTCTTT
CDR3: CASSLAGKNTEAFF

V: TRBV11-2
size: few
D: .
J: TRBJ2-5
DNA: TGTGCCAGCAGCAAAGAAGGGCTAGTGACCCAGTACTTC
CDR3: CASSKEGLVTQYF

V: TRBV18
size: few
D: .
J: TRBJ1-1
DNA: TGTGCCAGCTCACCACCGATATCAGGGTGGTTCACTGAAGCTTTCTTT
CDR3: CASSPPISGWFTEAFF

V: TRBV10-1
size: .
D: .
J: TRBJ2-1
DNA: TGCGCCAGCAGTGCGGACAGACCCTACAATGAGCAGTTCTTC
CDR3: CASSADRPYNEQFF

V: TRBV7-6
size: .
D: TRBD1
J: TRBJ1-2
DNA: TGTGCCAGCAGCCTCGGGACAGCCTATGGCTACACCTTC
CDR3: CASSLGTAYGYTF

V: TRBV20-1
size: many
D: TRBD2
J: TRBJ2-2
DNA: TGCAGTGCCCAAAGCGGGGGCGGATCAACCGGGGAGCTGTTTTTT
CDR3: CSAQSGGGSTGELFF

V: TRBV11-2
size: .
D: TRBD2
J: TRBJ2-3
DNA: TGTGCCAGCAGCCATCGGGGACTAATCACAGATACGCAGTATTTT
CDR3: CASSHRGLITDTQYF

V: TRBV7-2
size: many
D: TRBD1
J: TRBJ2-3
DNA: TGTGCCAGCAGCCCCGGGACAGGGTGGGCGACCCTGTATTTT
CDR3: CASSPGTGWATLYF

V: TRBV6-6
size: .
D: .
J: TRBJ1-2
DNA: TGTGCCAGCAGTTATAGGGGTAGCGGTGGCTACACCTTC
CDR3: CASSYRGSGGYTF

V: TRBV7-2
size: few
D: TRBD2
J: TRBJ2-3
DNA: TGTGCCAGCAGCACCGAAGCAGGACTAGCAGATACGCAGTATTTT
CDR3: CASSTEAGLADTQYF

V: TRBV7-9
size: .
D: TRBD1
J: TRBJ2-5
DNA: TGTGCCAGCAGCCCCCGGACAGGGGGGTTACAGACCCAGTACTTC
CDR3: CASSPRTGGLQTQYF

V: TRBV2
size: few
D: .
J: TRBJ1-2
DNA: TGTGCCAGCCAGAGGACTGGCTATGGCTACACCTTC
CDR3: CASQRTGYGYTF

V: TRBV11-2
size: .
D: TRBD2
J: TRBJ2-5
DNA: TGTGCCAGCAGCTTAGGAGCGGGGGTGAGAGAGACCCAGTACTTC
CDR3: CASSLGAGVRETQYF

V: TRBV5-4
size: .
D: TRBD2
J: TRBJ2-2
DNA: TGTGCCAGCAGCAGAACGACTAGCGCGAACACCGGGGAGCTGTTTTTT
CDR3: CASSRTTSANTGELFF

V: TRBV20-1
size: few
D: TRBD2
J: TRBJ2-5
DNA: TGCAGTGCTAGAAGCGGGGGGGTCCAAGAGACCCAGTACTTC
CDR3: CSARSGGVQETQYF

V: TRBV4-3
size: few
D: TRBD1
J: TRBJ2-4
DNA: TGCGCCAGCAGCCGCAGTACAGGGGGCCCCCGGTACTTC
CDR3: CASSRSTGGPRYF

V: TRBV6-1
size: many
D: TRBD2
J: TRBJ2-3
DNA: TGTGCCAGCAGTGGACTAGCGGGGGGGCCAGATACGCAGTATTTT
CDR3: CASSGLAGGPDTQYF

V: TRBV5-1
size: .
D: .
J: TRBJ1-5
DNA: TGCGCCAGCAGCTTGATTGGAGGGAGCAATCAGCCCCAGCATTTT
CDR3: CASSLIGGSNQPQHF

V: TRBV9
size: few
D: .
J: TRBJ1-2
DNA: TGTGCCAGCAGCCCTGGGCCAGGGGACTATGGCTACACCTTC
CDR3: CASSPGPGDYGYTF

V: TRBV5-4
size: few
D: .
J: TRBJ2-4
DNA: TGTGCCAGCAGCCGGGGGACAGCCGGGGGGTCCAAAAACATTCAGTACTTC
CDR3: CASSRGTAGGSKNIQYF

V: TRBV7-3
size: many
D: .
J: TRBJ1-2
DNA: TGTGCCAGCAGCTTTTCGCGAGAGAGTGGCTACACCTTC
CDR3: CASSFSRESGYTF

V: TRBV5-5
size: few
D: .
J: TRBJ2-7
DNA: TGTGCCAGCAGCCAAGGGGGGCTTGACGAGCAGTACTTC
CDR3: CASSQGGLDEQYF

V: TRBV6-2/TRBV6-3
size: .
D: .
J: TRBJ2-1
DNA: TGTGCCAGCAGTTACTCCACAGTGCTCCCCCTCAGCAATGAGCAGTTCTTC
CDR3: CASSYSTVLPLSNEQFF

V: TRBV6-5
size: few
D: TRBD2
J: TRBJ2-7
DNA: TGTGCCAGCAGTCCCGGACTAGCGCGCGAGCAGTACTTC
CDR3: CASSPGLAREQYF

V: TRBV12-3/TRBV12-4
size: few
D: .
J: TRBJ2-3
DNA: TGTGCCAGCAGCCCCGCCTCTAGGACAGATACGCAGTATTTT
CDR3: CASSPASRTDTQYF

V: TRBV12-3/TRBV12-4
size: few
D: .
J: TRBJ2-3
DNA: TGTGCCAGCAGTTTATTTCGGGGGCGCACAGATACGCAGTATTTT
CDR3: CASSLFRGRTDTQYF